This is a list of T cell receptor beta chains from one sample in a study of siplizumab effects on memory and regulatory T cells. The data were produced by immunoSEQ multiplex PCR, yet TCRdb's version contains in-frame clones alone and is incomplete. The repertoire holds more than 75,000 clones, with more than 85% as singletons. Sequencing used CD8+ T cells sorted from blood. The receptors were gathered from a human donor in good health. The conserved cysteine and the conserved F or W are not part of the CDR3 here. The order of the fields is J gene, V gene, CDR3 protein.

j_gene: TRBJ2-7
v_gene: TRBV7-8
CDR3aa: ASSLVAQGSYEQY

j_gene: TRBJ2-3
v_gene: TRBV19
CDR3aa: ASSIFWTSGMKGHTDTQY

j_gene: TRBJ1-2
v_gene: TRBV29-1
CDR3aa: SASLTGWDYGYT

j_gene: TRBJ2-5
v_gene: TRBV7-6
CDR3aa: ASSLLASEETQY

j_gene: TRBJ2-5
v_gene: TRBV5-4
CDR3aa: ASSRRLEGEETQY

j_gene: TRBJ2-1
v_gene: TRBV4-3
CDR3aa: ASSQGQGRGNEQF

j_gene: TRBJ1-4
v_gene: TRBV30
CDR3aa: AAAREKLF

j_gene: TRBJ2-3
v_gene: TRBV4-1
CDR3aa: ASSQVYGRVSDTQY

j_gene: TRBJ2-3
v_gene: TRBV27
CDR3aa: ASSPLGVAGGDTQY

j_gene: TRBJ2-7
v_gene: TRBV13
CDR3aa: ASSLAGQGDEQY

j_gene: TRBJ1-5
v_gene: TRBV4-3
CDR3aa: ASSQELKSNQPQH

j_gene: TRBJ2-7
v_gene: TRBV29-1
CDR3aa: SVTGTAYEQY

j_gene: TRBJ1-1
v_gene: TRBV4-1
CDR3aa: ASSRQGLGNTEAF

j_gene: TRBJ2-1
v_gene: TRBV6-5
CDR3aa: ASNGGGAPEQF

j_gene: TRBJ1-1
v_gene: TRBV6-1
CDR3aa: ASSELRGGNTEAF

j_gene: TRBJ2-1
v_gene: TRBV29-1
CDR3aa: SVDQGSYNEQF

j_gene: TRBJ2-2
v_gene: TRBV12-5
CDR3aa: ASDHPGLASGELF

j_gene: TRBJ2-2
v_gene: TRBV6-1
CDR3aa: ASGGDLRPGELF

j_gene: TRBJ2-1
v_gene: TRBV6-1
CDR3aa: ASSQSGNGMDEQF

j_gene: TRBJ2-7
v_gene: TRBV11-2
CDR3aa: ASSLNRETYEQY

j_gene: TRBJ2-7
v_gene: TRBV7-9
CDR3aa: ASSLGQTEQY

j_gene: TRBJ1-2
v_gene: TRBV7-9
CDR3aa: ASSLALREGHYGYT

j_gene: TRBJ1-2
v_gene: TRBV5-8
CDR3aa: ASSYGNSPLYGYT

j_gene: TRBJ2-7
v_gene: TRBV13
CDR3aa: ASSIEGDEQY

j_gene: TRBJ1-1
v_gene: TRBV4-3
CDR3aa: ASSQVGQPNTEAF

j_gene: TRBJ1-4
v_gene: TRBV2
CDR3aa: ASSEGAATNEKLF

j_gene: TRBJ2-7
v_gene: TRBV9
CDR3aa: ASSGAGVDYEQY

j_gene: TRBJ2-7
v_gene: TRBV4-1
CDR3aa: ASSHLAGASSYEQY

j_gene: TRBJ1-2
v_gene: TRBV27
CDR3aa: ASSSLSDRMVLGYT

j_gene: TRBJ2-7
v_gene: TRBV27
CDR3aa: ASSFSGSSYEQY

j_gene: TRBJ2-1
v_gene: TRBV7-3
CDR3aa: ASSLTPAPLSYNEQF

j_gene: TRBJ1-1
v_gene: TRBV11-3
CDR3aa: ASSSGQLNTEAF

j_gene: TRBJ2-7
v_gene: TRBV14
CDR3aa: ASSQEEAGTLPRDENIHEQY

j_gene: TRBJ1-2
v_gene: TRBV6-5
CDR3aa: ASSPQGFIVGYT

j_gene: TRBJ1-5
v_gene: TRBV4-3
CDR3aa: ASSQDKNSNQPQH

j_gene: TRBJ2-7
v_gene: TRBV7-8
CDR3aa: ASSLDRVDLEQY

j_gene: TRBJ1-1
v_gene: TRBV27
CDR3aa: ASSVTERGTEAF

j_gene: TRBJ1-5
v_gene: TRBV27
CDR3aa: ASSLKGNQPQH

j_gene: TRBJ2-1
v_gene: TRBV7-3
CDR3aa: ASSTGTSGPSEQF

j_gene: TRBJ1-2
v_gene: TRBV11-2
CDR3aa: ASSLVLATNYGYT

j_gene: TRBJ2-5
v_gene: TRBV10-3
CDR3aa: AISDTRDRQETQY

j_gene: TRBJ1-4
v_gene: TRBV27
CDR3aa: ASSSTPGLGEKLF

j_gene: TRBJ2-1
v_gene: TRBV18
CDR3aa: ASSPDGWEYNEQF

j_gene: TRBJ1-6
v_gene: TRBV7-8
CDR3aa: ASSFGTGRTENSPLH

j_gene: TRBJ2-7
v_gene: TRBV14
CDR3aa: ASSPLAGEEYEQY

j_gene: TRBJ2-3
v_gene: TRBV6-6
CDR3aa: ASSYSGTSGTTQY

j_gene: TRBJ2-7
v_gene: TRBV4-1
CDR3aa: ASSQAGLAEYYEQY

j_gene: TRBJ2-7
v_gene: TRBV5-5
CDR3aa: ASSLSSPGDEQY

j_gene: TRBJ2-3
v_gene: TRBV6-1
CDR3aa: ATRRTSGEDTQY

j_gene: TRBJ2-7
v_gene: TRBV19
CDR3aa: ASSIASGGLAGGNEQY

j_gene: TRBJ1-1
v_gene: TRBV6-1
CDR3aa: ASTLLQGASTEAF

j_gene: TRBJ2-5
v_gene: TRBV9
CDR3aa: ASSVATGGIEETQY

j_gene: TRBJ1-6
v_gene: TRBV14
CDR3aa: ASSPTGGSPLH

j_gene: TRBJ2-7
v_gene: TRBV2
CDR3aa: ASIKSYEQY

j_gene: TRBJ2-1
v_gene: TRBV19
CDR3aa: ASSSNEQF